This T cell receptor (beta chain) was found in a study of T cells in Graves' hyperthyroidism and ophthalmopathy. Amplification of TCR beta CDR3 regions was performed using RNA transcripts as template. During a first-round RT-PCR of the TCR CDR3, the HTBI primer set was used. Via MiXCR, TCRdb re-called the multiplex PCR reads, giving one row per CDR3 protein. The sample includes about 400,000 distinct CDR3 sequences, roughly 15% of them seen just once. Study-level findings and limits: The model foresaw ophthalmopathy a median about 6.5 months prior to onset.

Patients were excluded because of uncontrolled infection, other autoimmune disease, pregnancy or lactation. PBMCs were collected from a 10 ml volume of fresh peripheral blood. This clonotype has a count of ten or more. Its antigen is unidentified. Sequenced: blood. The sequence was collected from a woman aged 55-75 years with Graves' ophthalmopathy.

CDR3 amino acids: CASSYWPSWTGELFF. The CDR3 DNA reads TGTGCCAGCAGTTACTGGCCCTCCTGGACCGGGGAGCTGTTTTTT. The chain combines TRBV6-6 with TRBJ2-2; the D is unclear. Deletions cut 1 base from V and 5 bases from J, with 11 bases between. CDR3 length: 15 amino acids. Per germline, CDR1 MNHNY and CDR2 SVGAGI (reference sequence).